This TCR beta chain was recorded in a study of control samples from healthy donors and cancer patients (dated by TCRdb to between 2020 and 2021). Receptors were amplified or captured by the immunoSEQ multiplex PCR assay. The immuneACCESS repertoire file appears here via TCRdb, limited to in-frame rearrangements. These files lack a portion of the clones; in checked studies, under half of the deficit traces to unresolved V genes, and the cause of the others is not known. In this sample the table shows about 120,000 clones, about nine tenths of which occur a single time. 4.5% to 7% of the sample goes to the ten largest clones. CDR3 length: 17 amino acids, cysteine to phenylalanine. CDR3 DNA is the only sequence kept; it has 51 bases, read in frame from the first base. Trimming removed 0 bases from V and 4 bases from J, leaving 15 bases between the germline ends. The germline V gene (reference sequence) provides CDR1 LGHDT and CDR2 YNNKEL.

A few counts support this clone. What this receptor recognizes is not known. No clone much larger than this one lies a single base away; base qualities are absent. This clonotype was sampled from a man aged 18 to 29 in good health. In this chain, TRBV3-1 (or the pseudogene TRBV3-2) is recombined with TRBJ2-2; a tentative D match to TRBD2 spans 5 bases. Sequences were obtained from blood. CDR3 protein: CASSQESVDWLTGELFF. The nucleotide sequence reads TGTGCCAGCAGCCAAGAATCCGTGGACTGGCTCACCGGGGAGCTGTTTTTT.